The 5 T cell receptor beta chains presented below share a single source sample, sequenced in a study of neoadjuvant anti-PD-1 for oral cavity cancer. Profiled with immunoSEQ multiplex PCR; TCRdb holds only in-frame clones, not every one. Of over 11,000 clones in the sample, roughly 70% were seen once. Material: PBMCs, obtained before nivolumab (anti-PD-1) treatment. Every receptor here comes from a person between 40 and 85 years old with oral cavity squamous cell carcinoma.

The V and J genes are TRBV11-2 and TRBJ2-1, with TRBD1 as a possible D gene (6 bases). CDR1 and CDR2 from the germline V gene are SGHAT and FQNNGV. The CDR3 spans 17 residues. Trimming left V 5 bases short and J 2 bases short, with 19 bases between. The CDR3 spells CASSPRGSFPTYNEQFF. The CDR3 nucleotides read TGTGCCAGCAGCCCGAGGGGGTCATTCCCTACCTACAATGAGCAGTTCTTC.

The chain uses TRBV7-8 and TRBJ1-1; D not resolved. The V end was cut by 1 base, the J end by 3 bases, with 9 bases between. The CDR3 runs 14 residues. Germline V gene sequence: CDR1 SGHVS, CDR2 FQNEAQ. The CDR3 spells CASSLESFDTEAFF. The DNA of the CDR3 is TGTGCCAGCAGCTTAGAATCATTTGACACTGAAGCTTTCTTT.

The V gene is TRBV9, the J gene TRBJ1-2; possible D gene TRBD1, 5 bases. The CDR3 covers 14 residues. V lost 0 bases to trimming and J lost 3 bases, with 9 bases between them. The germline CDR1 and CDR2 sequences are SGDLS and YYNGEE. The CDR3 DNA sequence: TGTGCCAGCAGCGTAGGGCAGGGCTACTATGGCTACACCTTC. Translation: CASSVGQGYYGYTF. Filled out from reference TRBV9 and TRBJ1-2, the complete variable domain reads DSGVTQTPKHLITATGQRVTLRCSPRSGDLSVYWYQQSLDQGLQFLIQYYNGEERAKGNILERFSAQQFPDLHSELNLSSLELGDSALYFCASSVGQGYYGYTFGSGTRLTVV.

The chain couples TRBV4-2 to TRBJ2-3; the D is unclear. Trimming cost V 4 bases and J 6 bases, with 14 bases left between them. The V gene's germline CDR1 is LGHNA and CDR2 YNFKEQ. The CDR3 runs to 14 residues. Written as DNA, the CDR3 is TGTGCCAGCAGCCTCAAATTAGAAGGGGATACGCAGTATTTT. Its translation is CASSLKLEGDTQYF.

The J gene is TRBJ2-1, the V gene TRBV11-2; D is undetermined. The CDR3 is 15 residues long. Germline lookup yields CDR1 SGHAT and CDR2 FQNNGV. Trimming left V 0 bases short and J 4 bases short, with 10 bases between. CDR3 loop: CASSLELQEYNEQFF. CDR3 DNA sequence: TGTGCCAGCAGCTTAGAGCTGCAGGAATACAATGAGCAGTTCTTC.